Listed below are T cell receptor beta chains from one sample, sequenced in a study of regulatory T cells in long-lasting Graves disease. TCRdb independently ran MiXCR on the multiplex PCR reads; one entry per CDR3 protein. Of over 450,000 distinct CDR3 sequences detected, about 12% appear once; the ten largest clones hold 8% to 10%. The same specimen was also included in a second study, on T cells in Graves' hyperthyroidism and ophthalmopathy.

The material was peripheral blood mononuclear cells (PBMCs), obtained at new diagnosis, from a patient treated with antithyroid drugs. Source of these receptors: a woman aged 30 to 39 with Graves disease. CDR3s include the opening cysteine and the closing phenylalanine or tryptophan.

CDR3 protein: CASSLVPGKNGGELFF
J gene: TRBJ2-2
V gene: TRBV5-5

CDR3 protein: CASSLSESYEQYF
J gene: TRBJ2-7
V gene: TRBV11-2

CDR3 protein: CASSLGGISYNEQFF
J gene: TRBJ2-1
V gene: TRBV5-1

CDR3 protein: CASSPARGRGRANSYEQYF
J gene: TRBJ2-7
V gene: TRBV5-1

CDR3 protein: CASSPGSGAGELFF
J gene: TRBJ2-2
V gene: TRBV18

CDR3 protein: CASSRHGAGYTF
J gene: TRBJ1-2
V gene: TRBV11-2

CDR3 protein: CAWSVSGEGNQPQHF
J gene: TRBJ1-5
V gene: TRBV30

CDR3 protein: CSAPTREGVAFF
J gene: TRBJ1-1
V gene: TRBV20-1

CDR3 protein: CASSRPLSTDTQYF
J gene: TRBJ2-3
V gene: TRBV5-5

CDR3 protein: CASSPGTSGLNEQSF
J gene: TRBJ2-1
V gene: TRBV5-6

CDR3 protein: CAISPGQGTDTQYF
J gene: TRBJ2-3
V gene: TRBV10-3

CDR3 protein: CASSIGLTLREGEQYF
J gene: TRBJ2-7
V gene: TRBV28

CDR3 protein: CASSRAGGPRNEQFF
J gene: TRBJ2-1
V gene: TRBV7-2

CDR3 protein: CASSSTGTGEQYF
J gene: TRBJ2-7
V gene: TRBV7-8

CDR3 protein: CASSPLRARKDINYGYTF
J gene: TRBJ1-2
V gene: TRBV11-2

CDR3 protein: CASLDRAFYGYTF
J gene: TRBJ1-2
V gene: TRBV2

CDR3 protein: CASSLWGTDTEAFF
J gene: TRBJ1-1
V gene: TRBV13

CDR3 protein: CSGTGTGEQFF
J gene: TRBJ2-1
V gene: TRBV29-1

CDR3 protein: CSARVLSGTGFRDTQYF
J gene: TRBJ2-3
V gene: TRBV20-1

CDR3 protein: CSVREASGPYEQYF
J gene: TRBJ2-7
V gene: TRBV29-1

CDR3 protein: CASSYSTGVGGNEQFF
J gene: TRBJ2-1
V gene: TRBV6-5

CDR3 protein: CASSRALFTDTQYF
J gene: TRBJ2-3
V gene: TRBV5-1

CDR3 protein: CASSERVVAFF
J gene: TRBJ1-1
V gene: TRBV2

CDR3 protein: CASSPTVGPGLYEKLFF
J gene: TRBJ1-4
V gene: TRBV7-9

CDR3 protein: CSVELDSQETQYF
J gene: TRBJ2-5
V gene: TRBV29-1

CDR3 protein: CASSLSYGTVNEKLFF
J gene: TRBJ1-4
V gene: TRBV7-9

CDR3 protein: CASSASGRSTDTQYF
J gene: TRBJ2-3
V gene: TRBV3-1

CDR3 protein: CASSHIGTGRNYGYTF
J gene: TRBJ1-2
V gene: TRBV4-1

CDR3 protein: CASSLAGEYYGYTF
J gene: TRBJ1-2
V gene: TRBV5-1